The 18 T cell receptor beta chains below come from one sample, sequenced in a study of T cell responses to AZD1222 COVID-19 vaccine. Only in-frame clones appear in the TCRdb table, and some are missing; sequencing was by immunoSEQ multiplex PCR. The sample lists 150,000 or so clones, around 89% seen once, with about 4.1% in the top ten. The specimen comprised peripheral blood, sampled 28 days after the second dose of the MenACWY control vaccine. These receptors all come from an adult who received the MenACWY meningococcal vaccine as a control.

This chain links TRBV30 with TRBJ2-1; possible D gene TRBD2, 6 bases. Trimming took 3 bases from V and 6 from J, leaving 18 bases between them. Germline V gene lookup returns CDR1 GTSNPN and CDR2 SVGIG (reference sequence). The CDR3 contains 15 residues. The CDR3 DNA reads TGTGCCTGGAGCGGGAGACTAGGATTGAGCAATGAGCAGTTCTTC. Translated, it gives CAWSGRLGLSNEQFF.

V gene TRBV7-9 combines with J gene TRBJ1-4; D not resolved. V was clipped by 5 bases and J by 0 bases, with 10 bases between them. Germline CDR1 reads SEHNR; CDR2 reads FQNEAQ (reference sequence). The CDR3 is 15 residues long. In DNA form, the CDR3 reads TGTGCCAGCAGCACAGCACTGGCAACTAATGAAAAACTGTTTTTT. It specifies CASSTALATNEKLFF.

This sequence joins TRBV9 and TRBJ1-1, with D unresolved. Trimming cost V 4 bases and J 13 bases, with 5 bases left between them. The CDR3 covers 8 residues. The germline gives CDR1 SGDLS, CDR2 YYNGEE. In nucleotides, the CDR3 is TGTGCCAGCAGCCCAGGTTTCTTT. It encodes CASSPGFF.

The chain recombines TRBV28 with TRBJ2-7; D not resolved. V was clipped by 5 bases and J by 3 bases, with 8 bases between them. The CDR3 spans 12 residues. CDR1 is MDHEN, CDR2 SYDVKM, per germline. The CDR3 region has the DNA TGTGCCAGCAGTCCTCAAAACTACGAGCAGTACTTC. It translates to CASSPQNYEQYF.

The genes are TRBV28 and TRBJ2-5, with 9 bases fitting TRBD1. This CDR3 is 16 amino acids long. Looked up from germline, CDR1 is MDHEN and CDR2 is SYDVKM. Trimming took 4 bases from V and 4 from J; bases not matched to a gene: 10. CDR3 DNA: TGTGCCAGCAGTTCTGGCCCGGGACAGGGAAGAGAGACCCAGTACTTC. Translation gives CASSSGPGQGRETQYF. The variable domain in full, completed from reference TRBV28 and TRBJ2-5, reads DVKVTQSSRYLVKRTGEKVFLECVQDMDHENMFWYRQDPGLGLRLIYFSYDVKMKEKGDIPEGYSVSREKKERFSLILESASTNQTSMYLCASSSGPGQGRETQYFGPGTRLLVL.

V is TRBV4-1 and J is TRBJ1-4, with 9 bases that match TRBD1. Per the germline V gene, CDR1 is MGHRA and CDR2 is YSYEKL. The CDR3 has 15 residues. V shed 3 bases, J shed 8 bases, and the junction held 7 bases outside the gene matches. The CDR3 DNA sequence: TGCGCCAGCAGCCACCCACGGGACAGGGTGGAAAAACTGTTTTTT. Translation gives CASSHPRDRVEKLFF.

This clone was recorded only once. The chain uses TRBV5-1 and TRBJ2-3; D perhaps matches TRBD1 (6 bases). CDR1 and CDR2 from the germline V gene are SGHRS and YFSETQ. The CDR3 totals 13 residues. V was trimmed by 6 bases and J by 6 bases, leaving 14 bases between them. CDR3 nucleotide sequence: TGCGCCAGCACCACCTGGGGGCCGGATACGCAGTATTTT. Protein product: CASTTWGPDTQYF. The full variable domain, completed using reference TRBV5-1 and TRBJ2-3, is KAGVTQTPRYLIKTRGQQVTLSCSPISGHRSVSWYQQTPGQGLQFLFEYFSETQRNKGNFPGRFSGRQFSNSRSEMNVSTLELGDSALYLCASTTWGPDTQYFGPGTRLTVL.

V gene TRBV5-5 combines with J gene TRBJ2-7; TRBD1 is a possible D gene (6 bases). The CDR3 sequence is 14 residues long. Trimming stripped 4 bases from V and 6 bases from J, with 17 bases between. Germline V gene lookup returns CDR1 SGHKS and CDR2 YYEKEE (reference sequence). The CDR3, as DNA: TGTGCCAGCAGCCCGTTTTTCAGGGGCGGCGAGCAGTACTTC. Protein: CASSPFFRGGEQYF.

V usage is TRBV6-2 or TRBV6-3 and J usage is TRBJ2-1; D remains unclear. Germline-derived CDR1 and CDR2 are MNHEY and SVGEGT. The CDR3 is 14 residues long. Trimming removed 5 bases at V and 3 bases at J, with 11 bases between. The CDR3 sequence is CASSGQTDYNEQFF. The CDR3 DNA is TGTGCCAGCAGTGGGCAGACGGACTACAATGAGCAGTTCTTC.

V gene TRBV18 combines with J gene TRBJ2-5, with TRBD2 identical over 7 bases. The length of the CDR3 is 16 residues. Germline V gives CDR1 KGHSH, CDR2 LQKENI. Trimming took 1 base from V and 2 from J; bases not matched to a gene: 7. The CDR3 DNA follows: TGTGCCAGCTCACCACGGGGTAGCGGGCCGCAAGAGACCCAGTACTTC. Protein product: CASSPRGSGPQETQYF.

The J gene is TRBJ2-3, the V gene TRBV11-1, with TRBD1 matching over 9 bases. V lost 9 bases to trimming and J lost 2 bases; unmatched junction nucleotides: 9. Germline values: CDR1 SGHAT, CDR2 FQDESV (reference sequence). This CDR3 has 15 amino acids. CDR3 sequence (DNA): TGTGCCAGTGGGACGACAGGGGGGTTCACAGATACGCAGTATTTT. This encodes CASGTTGGFTDTQYF.

This chain uses TRBV18 with TRBJ1-1, with D unclear. The CDR3 is 14 residues long. With 3 bases removed from V and 1 base from J, the gap between germline ends came to 9 bases. In germline, CDR1 is KGHSH, CDR2 LQKENI. For the CDR3, the DNA is TGTGCCAGCTCACCGTCGGGCGAGAACACTGAAGCTTTCTTT. It specifies CASSPSGENTEAFF.

This clone was picked up many times. The V gene is TRBV3-1 (or the pseudogene TRBV3-2), the J gene TRBJ2-2; 14 positions agree with TRBD2. J gave up 4 bases and V 3 bases, and 13 bases lay outside the gene matches. CDR1 and CDR2 from the germline V gene are LGHDT and YNNKEL (reference sequence). This CDR3 spans 20 amino acids. CDR3 sequence: CASSQAPGWTSGRSTGELFF. The CDR3 coding sequence is TGTGCCAGCAGCCAGGCCCCCGGATGGACTAGCGGGAGGAGCACCGGGGAGCTGTTTTTT.

The chain couples TRBV19 to TRBJ1-5; no definite D call. V lost 3 bases to trimming and J lost 0 bases, with 6 bases between them. Per germline, CDR1 LNHDA and CDR2 SQIVND (reference sequence). CDR3 length equals 14 residues. The CDR3 DNA sequence: TGTGCCAGTAGTATCTGGAATAGCAATCAGCCCCAGCATTTT. Encoded protein: CASSIWNSNQPQHF.

This sequence joins TRBV14 and TRBJ2-5, with TRBD2 matching 7 bases. Germline assignment: CDR1 SGHDN and CDR2 FVKESK. J lost 5 bases, V lost 5 bases, and 8 bases had no gene match. The CDR3 has 14 amino acids. In DNA form, the CDR3 reads TGTGCCAGCAGCTTCGCGGGAGCCGGGGAGACCCAGTACTTC. It specifies CASSFAGAGETQYF.

The chain carries TRBV27 and TRBJ2-5, with D possibly called TRBD1 or TRBD2 (5 bases each). Looked up from germline, CDR1 is MNHEY and CDR2 is SMNVEV (reference sequence). V dropped 5 bases and J dropped 7 bases, with 23 bases sitting between them. The CDR3 runs 16 residues. This chain's CDR3 is CASSPREGNAKGTQYF. The DNA of the CDR3 is TGTGCCAGCAGTCCCCGTGAGGGGAATGCAAAAGGGACCCAGTACTTC.

The V gene is TRBV27, the J gene TRBJ1-6; D ambiguous. Between the trimmed V and J ends, which lost 10 bases and 2 bases, there was a span of 9 bases. The CDR3 sequence is 13 residues long. The germline gives CDR1 MNHEY, CDR2 SMNVEV (reference sequence). The CDR3 region is CATSRAYNSPLHF. As DNA, the CDR3 is TGTGCCACCTCTAGGGCCTATAATTCACCCCTCCACTTT.

The chain couples TRBV15 to TRBJ1-1; D not resolved. Trimming shortened V by 1 base and J by 6 bases, and 12 bases separated the two germline ends. The CDR3 length is 14 residues. Germline loops: CDR1 LNHNV, CDR2 YYDKDF (reference sequence). The CDR3 sequence is CATSRAGYHAEAFF. The CDR3 DNA sequence: TGTGCCACCAGCAGAGCGGGGTACCACGCTGAAGCTTTCTTT. Full variable domain (missing parts from reference TRBV15 and TRBJ1-1): DAMVIQNPRYQVTQFGKPVTLSCSQTLNHNVMYWYQQKSSQAPKLLFHYYDKDFNNEADTPDNFQSRRPNTSFCFLDIRSPGLGDTAMYLCATSRAGYHAEAFFGQGTRLTVV.